Listed below are T cell receptor beta chains from one sample, sequenced in a study of T cells in Graves' hyperthyroidism and ophthalmopathy. TCRdb used MiXCR to reprocess the multiplex PCR reads, holding one entry per CDR3 protein. The sample yields approximately 520,000 distinct CDR3 sequences, around a quarter seen once. The sample taken for sequencing was blood. These receptors were obtained from a woman aged 25 to 39 with Graves' ophthalmopathy. Each CDR3 is given with its conserved first and last residue. A D gene is named only where the DNA matches it firmly. Only some rows state a clone size, as once, few, many or a class for expanded clones.

V,size,J,length,D,CDR3,DNA
TRBV12-3/TRBV12-4,.,TRBJ2-7,12,.,CASSASGYEQYF,TGTGCCAGCAGCGCTTCCGGCTACGAGCAGTACTTC
TRBV2,many,TRBJ2-7,12,.,CASGWTFYEQYF,TGTGCCAGCGGGTGGACTTTCTACGAGCAGTACTTC
TRBV4-1,many,TRBJ1-1,15,.,CASSQAPFMNTEAFF,TGCGCCAGCAGCCAAGCCCCCTTCATGAACACTGAAGCTTTCTTT
TRBV25-1,.,TRBJ1-5,15,.,CASSGSGGSNQPQHF,TGTGCCAGCAGCGGATCGGGGGGGAGCAATCAGCCCCAGCATTTT
TRBV19,.,TRBJ1-2,15,TRBD1,CASSPPTGPTGGYTF,TGTGCCAGTAGCCCCCCGACAGGGCCGACGGGTGGCTACACCTTC
TRBV12-3/TRBV12-4,few,TRBJ2-5,16,.,CASSLVFWSGQETQYF,TGTGCCAGCAGTTTAGTTTTTTGGTCAGGGCAAGAGACCCAGTACTTC
TRBV12-3/TRBV12-4,many,TRBJ2-7,16,TRBD2,CASSPPTSGGFYEQYF,TGTGCCAGCAGTCCGCCTACTAGCGGGGGGTTCTACGAGCAGTACTTC
TRBV14,many,TRBJ2-5,15,TRBD2,CASSQWLAGGETQYF,TGTGCCAGCAGCCAATGGCTAGCGGGGGGAGAGACCCAGTACTTC
TRBV11-2,few,TRBJ1-2,13,.,CASSAQGNYGYTF,TGTGCCAGCAGCGCACAGGGAAACTATGGCTACACCTTC
TRBV2,many,TRBJ2-5,13,.,CASSVRRGETQYF,TGTGCCAGCAGTGTTAGAAGGGGGGAGACCCAGTACTTC
TRBV5-6,.,TRBJ1-5,13,.,CASSSGGHQPQHF,TGTGCCAGCAGCTCGGGGGGTCATCAGCCCCAGCATTTT
TRBV25-1,.,TRBJ1-1,13,.,CASSEGVLKGAFF,TGCGCCAGCAGTGAGGGGGTGCTTAAAGGAGCTTTCTTT
TRBV28,many,TRBJ1-2,14,TRBD1,CASSSGQGDYGYTF,TGTGCCAGCAGTTCTGGACAGGGTGATTACGGCTACACCTTC